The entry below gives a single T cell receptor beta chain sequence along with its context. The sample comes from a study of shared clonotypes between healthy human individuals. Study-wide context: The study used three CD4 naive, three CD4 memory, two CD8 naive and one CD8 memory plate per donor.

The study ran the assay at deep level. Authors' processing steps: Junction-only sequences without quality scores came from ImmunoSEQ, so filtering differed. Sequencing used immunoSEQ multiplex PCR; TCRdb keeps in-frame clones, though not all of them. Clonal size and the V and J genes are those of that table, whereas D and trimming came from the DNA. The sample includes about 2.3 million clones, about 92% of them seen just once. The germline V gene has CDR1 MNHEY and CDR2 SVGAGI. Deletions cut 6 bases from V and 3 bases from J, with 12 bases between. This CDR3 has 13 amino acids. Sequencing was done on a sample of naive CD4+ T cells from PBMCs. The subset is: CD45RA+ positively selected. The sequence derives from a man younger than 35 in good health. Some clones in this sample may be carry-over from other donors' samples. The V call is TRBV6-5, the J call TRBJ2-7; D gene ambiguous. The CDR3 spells CASSITKNYEQYF. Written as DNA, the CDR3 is TGTGCCAGCAGCATCACAAAGAACTACGAGCAGTACTTC.